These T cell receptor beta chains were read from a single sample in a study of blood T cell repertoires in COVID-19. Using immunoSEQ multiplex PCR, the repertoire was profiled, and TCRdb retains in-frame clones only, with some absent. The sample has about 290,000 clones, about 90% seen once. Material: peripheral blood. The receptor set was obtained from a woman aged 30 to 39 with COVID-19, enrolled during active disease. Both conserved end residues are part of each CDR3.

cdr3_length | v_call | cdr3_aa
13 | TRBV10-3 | CAISEWQAYEQYF
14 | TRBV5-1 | CASRTDRGNTEAFF
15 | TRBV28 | CASSPRGLGNSPLHF
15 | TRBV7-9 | CASSSGLSTYNEQFF
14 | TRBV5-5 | CASSSPGQGETQYF
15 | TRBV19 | CASSKEVQGRNGYTF
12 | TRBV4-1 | CASRQPGNEQFF
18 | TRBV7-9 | CASSSLPWGLAGGDTQYF
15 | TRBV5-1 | CASSLQEGSTDTQYF
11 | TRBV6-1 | CASSDRFGYTF
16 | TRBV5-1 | CASRDQTNLMNTEAFF
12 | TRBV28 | CASSLRNTEAFF
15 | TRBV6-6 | CASSPLRTGDNKAFF
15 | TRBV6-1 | CASSELAGGRNEQFF
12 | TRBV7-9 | CASSLGHQTSHF
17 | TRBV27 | CASRLSAGSSYNSPLHF